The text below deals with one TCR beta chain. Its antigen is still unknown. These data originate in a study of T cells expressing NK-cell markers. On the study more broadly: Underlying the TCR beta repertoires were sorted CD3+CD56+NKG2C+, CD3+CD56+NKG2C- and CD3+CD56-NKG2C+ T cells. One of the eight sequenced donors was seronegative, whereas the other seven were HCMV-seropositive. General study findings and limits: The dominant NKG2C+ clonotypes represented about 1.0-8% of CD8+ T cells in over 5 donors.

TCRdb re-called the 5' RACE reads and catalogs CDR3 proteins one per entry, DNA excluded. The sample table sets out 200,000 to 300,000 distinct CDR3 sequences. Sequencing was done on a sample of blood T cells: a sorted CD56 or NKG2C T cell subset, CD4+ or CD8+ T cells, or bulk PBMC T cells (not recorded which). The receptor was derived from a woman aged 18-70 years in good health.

CDR3 sequence: CASTRSGGNTIYF. The rearrangement uses TRBV4-2 and TRBJ1-3. The CDR3 loop spans 13 amino acids. CDR1 LGHNA and CDR2 YNFKEQ come from the germline V gene.